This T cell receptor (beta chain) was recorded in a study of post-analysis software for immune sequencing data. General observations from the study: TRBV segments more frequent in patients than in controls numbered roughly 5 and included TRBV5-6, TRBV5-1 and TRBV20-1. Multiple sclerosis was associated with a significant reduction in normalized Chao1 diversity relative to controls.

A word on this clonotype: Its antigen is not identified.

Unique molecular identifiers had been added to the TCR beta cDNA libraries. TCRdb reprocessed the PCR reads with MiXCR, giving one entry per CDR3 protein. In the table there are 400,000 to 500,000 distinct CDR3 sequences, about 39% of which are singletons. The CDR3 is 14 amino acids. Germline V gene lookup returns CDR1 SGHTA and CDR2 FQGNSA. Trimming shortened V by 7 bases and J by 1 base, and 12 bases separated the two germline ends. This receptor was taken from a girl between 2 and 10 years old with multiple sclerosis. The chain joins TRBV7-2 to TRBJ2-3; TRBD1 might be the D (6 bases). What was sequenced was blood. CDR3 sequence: CASNDNRGTDTQYF. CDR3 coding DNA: TGTGCCAGCAACGACAACAGGGGCACAGATACGCAGTATTTT.